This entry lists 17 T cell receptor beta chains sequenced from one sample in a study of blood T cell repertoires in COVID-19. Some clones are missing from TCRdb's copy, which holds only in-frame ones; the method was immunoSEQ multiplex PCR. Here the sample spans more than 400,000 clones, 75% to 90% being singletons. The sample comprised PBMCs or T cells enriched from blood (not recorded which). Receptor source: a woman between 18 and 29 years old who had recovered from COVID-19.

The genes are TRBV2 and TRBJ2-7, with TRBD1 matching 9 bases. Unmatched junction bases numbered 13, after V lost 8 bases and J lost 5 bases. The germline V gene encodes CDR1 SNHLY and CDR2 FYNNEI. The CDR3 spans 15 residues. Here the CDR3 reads CASEPRGQGTDEQYF. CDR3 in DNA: TGTGCCAGCGAACCAAGGGGACAGGGAACGGACGAGCAGTACTTC.

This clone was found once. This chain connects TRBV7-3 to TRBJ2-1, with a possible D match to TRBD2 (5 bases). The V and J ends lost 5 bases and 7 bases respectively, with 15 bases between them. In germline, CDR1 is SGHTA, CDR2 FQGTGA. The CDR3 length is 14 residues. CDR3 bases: TGTGCCAGCAGCCTAGGAGGAGCGCCTAATGAGCAGTTCTTC. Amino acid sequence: CASSLGGAPNEQFF.

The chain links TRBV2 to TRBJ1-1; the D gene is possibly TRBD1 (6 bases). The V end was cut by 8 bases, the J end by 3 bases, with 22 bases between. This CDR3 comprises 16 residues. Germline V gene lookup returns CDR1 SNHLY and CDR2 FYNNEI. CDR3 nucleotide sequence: TGTGCCAGCTCCCGAACGGAGATCAGGGGAGACACTGAAGCTTTCTTT. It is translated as CASSRTEIRGDTEAFF.

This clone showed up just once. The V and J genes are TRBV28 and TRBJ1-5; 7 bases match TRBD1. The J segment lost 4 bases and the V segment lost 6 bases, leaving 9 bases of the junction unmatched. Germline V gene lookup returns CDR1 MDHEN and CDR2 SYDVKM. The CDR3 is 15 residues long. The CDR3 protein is CASRYMTGLNQPQHF. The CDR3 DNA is TGTGCCAGCAGGTATATGACAGGGCTGAATCAGCCCCAGCATTTT.

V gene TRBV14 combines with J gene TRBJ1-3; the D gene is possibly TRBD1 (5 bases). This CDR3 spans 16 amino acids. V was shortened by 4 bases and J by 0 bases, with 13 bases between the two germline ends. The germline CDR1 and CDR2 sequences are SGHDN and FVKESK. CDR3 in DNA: TGTGCCAGCAGCCTCGAAGCAGGGATCTCTGGAAACACCATATATTTT. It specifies CASSLEAGISGNTIYF.

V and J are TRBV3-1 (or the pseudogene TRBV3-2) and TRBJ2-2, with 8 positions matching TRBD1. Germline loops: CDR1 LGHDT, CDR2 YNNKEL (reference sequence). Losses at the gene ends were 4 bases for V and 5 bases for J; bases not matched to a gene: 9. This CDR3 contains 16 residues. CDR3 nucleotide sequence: TGTGCCAGCAGCCCATGGACAGGGCGAACTACCGGGGAGCTGTTTTTT. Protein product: CASSPWTGRTTGELFF.

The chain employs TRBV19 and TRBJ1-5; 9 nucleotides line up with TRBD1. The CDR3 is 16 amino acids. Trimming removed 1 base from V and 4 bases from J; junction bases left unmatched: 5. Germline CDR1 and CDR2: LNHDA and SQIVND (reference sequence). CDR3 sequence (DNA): TGTGCCAGTAGTATAGGGGGGGGACAGGGAAATCAGCCCCAGCATTTT. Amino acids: CASSIGGGQGNQPQHF.

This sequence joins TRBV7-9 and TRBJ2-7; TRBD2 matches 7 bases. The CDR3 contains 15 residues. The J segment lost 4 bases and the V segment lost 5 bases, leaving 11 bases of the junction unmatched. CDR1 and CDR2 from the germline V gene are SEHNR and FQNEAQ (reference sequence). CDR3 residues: CASSRTGLKGYEQYF. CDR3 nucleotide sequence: TGTGCCAGCAGCCGAACGGGACTAAAAGGATACGAGCAGTACTTC. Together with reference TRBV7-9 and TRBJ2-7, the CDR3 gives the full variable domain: DTGVSQNPRHKITKRGQNVTFRCDPISEHNRLYWYRQTLGQGPEFLTYFQNEAQLEKSRLLSDRFSAERPKGSFSTLEIQRTEQGDSAMYLCASSRTGLKGYEQYFGPGTRLTVT.

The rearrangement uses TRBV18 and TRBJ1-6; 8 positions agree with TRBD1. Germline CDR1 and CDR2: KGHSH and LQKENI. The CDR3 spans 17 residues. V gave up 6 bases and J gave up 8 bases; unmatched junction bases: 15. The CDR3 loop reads CASSQRLDRGLDSPLHF. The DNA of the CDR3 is TGTGCCAGCTCCCAACGTCTTGACAGGGGATTGGATTCACCCCTCCACTTT.

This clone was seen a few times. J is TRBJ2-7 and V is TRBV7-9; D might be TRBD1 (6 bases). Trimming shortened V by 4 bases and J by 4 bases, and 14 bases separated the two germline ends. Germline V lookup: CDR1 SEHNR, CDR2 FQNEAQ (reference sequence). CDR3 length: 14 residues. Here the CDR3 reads CASSYSGADYEQYF. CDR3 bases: TGTGCCAGCAGCTATTCAGGGGCAGATTACGAGCAGTACTTC.

The CDR3 nucleotides are TGTGCCAGCAGTGAGATCGGGGGGACGGCGGAGACCCAGTACTTC. It codes for CASSEIGGTAETQYF. The gene calls are TRBV2 and TRBJ2-5; TRBD2 aligns across 7 bases. This CDR3 contains 15 residues. V gave up 3 bases and J gave up 5 bases; unmatched junction bases: 9. The germline V gene encodes CDR1 SNHLY and CDR2 FYNNEI.

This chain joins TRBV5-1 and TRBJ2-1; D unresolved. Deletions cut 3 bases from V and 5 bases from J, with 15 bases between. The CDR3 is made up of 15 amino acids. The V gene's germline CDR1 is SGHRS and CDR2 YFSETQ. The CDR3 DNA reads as TGCGCCAGCAGCTATACCGGGTCCGTCCACAATGAGCAGTTCTTC. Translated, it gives CASSYTGSVHNEQFF.

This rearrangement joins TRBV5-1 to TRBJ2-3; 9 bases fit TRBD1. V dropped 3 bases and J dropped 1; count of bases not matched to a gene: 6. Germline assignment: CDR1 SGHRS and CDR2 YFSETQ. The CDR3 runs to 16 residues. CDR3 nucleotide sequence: TGCGCCAGCAGCTCCAGCCGGGACAGGGGCACAGATACGCAGTATTTT. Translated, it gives CASSSSRDRGTDTQYF.

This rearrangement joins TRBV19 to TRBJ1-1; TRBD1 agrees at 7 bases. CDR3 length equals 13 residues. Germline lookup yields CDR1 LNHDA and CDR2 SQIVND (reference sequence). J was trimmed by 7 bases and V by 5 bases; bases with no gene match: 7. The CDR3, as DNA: TGTGCCAGTAGTGTACCGGGACAGTATGAAGCTTTCTTT. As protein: CASSVPGQYEAFF.

The CDR3 region has the DNA TGTGCCACCCAGGGACAGTCCAACACTGAAGCTTTCTTT. Protein product: CATQGQSNTEAFF. V gene TRBV25-1 combines with J gene TRBJ1-1; TRBD1 aligns across 7 bases. V lost 10 bases, J lost 2 bases, and 7 bases stayed unmatched. The CDR3 contains 13 residues. Germline V lookup: CDR1 MGHDK, CDR2 SYGVNS.

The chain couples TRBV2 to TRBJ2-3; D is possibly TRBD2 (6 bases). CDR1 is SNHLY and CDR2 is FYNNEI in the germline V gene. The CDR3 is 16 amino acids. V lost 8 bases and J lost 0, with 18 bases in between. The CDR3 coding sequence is TGTGCCAGCTTTGGGGAGCGGGCGTCTAGCACAGATACGCAGTATTTT. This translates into CASFGERASSTDTQYF.

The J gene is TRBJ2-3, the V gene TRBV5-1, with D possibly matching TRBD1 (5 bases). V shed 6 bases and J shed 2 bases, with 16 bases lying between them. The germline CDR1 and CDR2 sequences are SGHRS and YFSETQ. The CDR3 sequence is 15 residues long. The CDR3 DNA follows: TGCGCCAGCACCTCAGACAGTTCTGACACAGATACGCAGTATTTT. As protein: CASTSDSSDTDTQYF.